This T cell receptor beta chain is drawn from a study of T cells expressing NK-cell markers. Broader study findings: The share of CD8+ T cells held by dominant NKG2C+ clonotypes was about 1.0-8% in about six donors. There were a handful of donors in whom these clonotypes also led the CD3+CD56-NKG2C+ fraction.

Remarks on this clonotype: What it binds is not known.

Following a re-call of the 5' RACE reads, TCRdb has one entry per CDR3 protein and lacks DNA. In all, the sample yields about 140,000 distinct CDR3 sequences. The germline V gene encodes CDR1 SEHNR and CDR2 FQNEAQ (reference sequence). The CDR3 length is 16 residues. The source material was blood T cells: a sorted CD56 or NKG2C T cell subset, CD4+ or CD8+ T cells, or bulk PBMC T cells (not recorded which). This TCR was sampled from a man aged 18-30 years in good health. The genes are TRBV7-9 and TRBJ2-1; as DNA is missing, the TRBD1 call by TCRdb cannot be tested. The CDR3: CASSPPRGATYNEQFF.